Given below is one T cell receptor (beta chain) in context. The antigen is unknown. This CDR3 has 12 amino acids. Germline V CDR1 and CDR2: SEHNR, FQNEAQ (reference sequence). Trimming shortened V by 1 base and J by 8 bases, and 5 bases separated the two germline ends. Amplification used 60 Vbeta primers and 13 Jbeta primers. In the original workflow: A later analysis tallied tens of millions of unique TCR beta chains, approximately 11 million of them shared. Assay: immunoSEQ multiplex PCR; the TCRdb copy retains only in-frame clones and omits some. The D gene and trimming were derived from the DNA, and the V and J assignments and clone size from that table. There are some 130,000 clones in the sample; about four fifths occur only once, and 3.1% lies in the top ten. This sample is drawn from a study of cytomegalovirus exposure and HLA in healthy donors. Findings of the study overall: Indistinguishability led to the exclusion of some V segments, TRBV6-2 and TRBV6-3 included. Cytomegalovirus status was reportedly diagnosed by the classifier with high specificity and sensitivity. For TCR beta chains, V- and J-gene trimming was later linked to a missense DCLRE1C variant.

Sample: PBMCs. The sequence came from a female donor in good health and CMV-seronegative. The chain uses TRBV7-9 and TRBJ2-2; D unclear. CDR3: CASSLDLGELFF. CDR3 nucleotide sequence: TGTGCCAGCAGCTTAGACTTGGGGGAGCTGTTTTTT.